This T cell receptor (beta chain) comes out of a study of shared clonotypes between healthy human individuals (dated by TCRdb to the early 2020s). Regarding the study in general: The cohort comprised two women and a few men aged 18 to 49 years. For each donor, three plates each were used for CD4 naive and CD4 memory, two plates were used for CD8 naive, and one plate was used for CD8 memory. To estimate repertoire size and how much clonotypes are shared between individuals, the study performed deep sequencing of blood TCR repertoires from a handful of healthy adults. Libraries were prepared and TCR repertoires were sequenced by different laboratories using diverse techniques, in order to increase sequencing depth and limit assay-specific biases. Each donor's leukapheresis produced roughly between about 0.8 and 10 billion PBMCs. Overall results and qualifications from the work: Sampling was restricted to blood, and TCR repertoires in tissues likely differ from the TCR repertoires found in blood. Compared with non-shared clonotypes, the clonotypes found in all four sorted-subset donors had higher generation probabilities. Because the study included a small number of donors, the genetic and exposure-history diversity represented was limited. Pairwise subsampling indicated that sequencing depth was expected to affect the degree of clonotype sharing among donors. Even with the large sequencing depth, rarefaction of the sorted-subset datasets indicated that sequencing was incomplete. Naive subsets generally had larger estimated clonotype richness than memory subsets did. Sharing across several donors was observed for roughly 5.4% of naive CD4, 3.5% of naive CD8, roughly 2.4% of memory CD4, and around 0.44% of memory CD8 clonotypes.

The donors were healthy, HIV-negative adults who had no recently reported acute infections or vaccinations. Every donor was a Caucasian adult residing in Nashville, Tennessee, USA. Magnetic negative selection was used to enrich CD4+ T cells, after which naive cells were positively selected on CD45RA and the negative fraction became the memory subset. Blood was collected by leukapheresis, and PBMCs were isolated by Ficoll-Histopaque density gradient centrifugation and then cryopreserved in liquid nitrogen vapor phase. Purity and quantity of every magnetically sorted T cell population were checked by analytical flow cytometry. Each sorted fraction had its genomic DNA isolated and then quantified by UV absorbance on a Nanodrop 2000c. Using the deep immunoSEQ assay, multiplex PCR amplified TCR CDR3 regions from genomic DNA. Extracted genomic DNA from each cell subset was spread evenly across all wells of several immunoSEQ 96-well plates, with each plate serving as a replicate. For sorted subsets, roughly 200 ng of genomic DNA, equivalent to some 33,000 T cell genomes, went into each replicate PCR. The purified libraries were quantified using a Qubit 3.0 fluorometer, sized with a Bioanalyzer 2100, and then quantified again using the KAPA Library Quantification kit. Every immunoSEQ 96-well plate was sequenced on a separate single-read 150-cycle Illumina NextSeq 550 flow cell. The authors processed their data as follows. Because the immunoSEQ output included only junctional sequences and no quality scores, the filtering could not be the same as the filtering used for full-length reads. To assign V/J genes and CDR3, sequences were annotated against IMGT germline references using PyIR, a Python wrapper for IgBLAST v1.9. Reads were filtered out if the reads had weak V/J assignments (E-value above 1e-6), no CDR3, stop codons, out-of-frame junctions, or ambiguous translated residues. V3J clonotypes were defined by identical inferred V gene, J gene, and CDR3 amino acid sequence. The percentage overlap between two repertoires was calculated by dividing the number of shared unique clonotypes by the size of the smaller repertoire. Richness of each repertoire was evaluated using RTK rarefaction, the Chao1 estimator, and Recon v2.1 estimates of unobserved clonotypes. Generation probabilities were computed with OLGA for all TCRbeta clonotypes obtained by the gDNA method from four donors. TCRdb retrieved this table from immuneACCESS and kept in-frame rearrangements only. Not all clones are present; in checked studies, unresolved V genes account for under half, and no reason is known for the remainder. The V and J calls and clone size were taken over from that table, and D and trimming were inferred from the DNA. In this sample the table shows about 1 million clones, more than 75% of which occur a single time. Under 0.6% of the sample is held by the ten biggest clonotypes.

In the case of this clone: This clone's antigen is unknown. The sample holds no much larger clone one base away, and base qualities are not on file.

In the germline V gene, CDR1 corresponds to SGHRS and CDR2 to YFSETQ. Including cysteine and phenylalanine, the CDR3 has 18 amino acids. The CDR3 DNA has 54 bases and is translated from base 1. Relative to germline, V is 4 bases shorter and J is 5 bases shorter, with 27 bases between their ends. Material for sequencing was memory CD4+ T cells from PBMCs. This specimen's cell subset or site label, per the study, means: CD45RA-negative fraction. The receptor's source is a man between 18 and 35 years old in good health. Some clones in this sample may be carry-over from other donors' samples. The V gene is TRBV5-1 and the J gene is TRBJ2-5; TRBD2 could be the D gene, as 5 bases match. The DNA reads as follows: TGCGCCAGCAGCCTCCGGTATCTGCGCGAGTCCCAGCGGGAGACCCAGTACTTC. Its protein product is CASSLRYLRESQRETQYF.